The T cell receptor beta chain under discussion was sequenced for a study of cytomegalovirus exposure and HLA in healthy donors. Overall study findings and caveats: The authors confirmed in vitro that a few CMV-associated chains were specific for CMV antigens. For TCR beta chains, V- and J-gene trimming was later linked to a missense DCLRE1C variant.

Donors counted as nominally healthy when sampled, yet unrecorded immune exposures were likely. This PCR relied on a set of 60 Vbeta primers and 13 Jbeta primers. As handled by the study authors: Per a later analysis, the number of unique TCR beta chains was around 80 million, of which 10 million to 11 million were shared. The method was immunoSEQ multiplex PCR; TCRdb's version includes in-frame clones alone and lacks a portion of them. V, J and clone size derive from that table, while D and trimming were established from the DNA sequence. The sample holds approximately 150,000 clones, about 79% seen once. As concerns this clone: The antigen is not known.

Trimming cost V 0 bases and J 2 bases; bases outside gene matches: 5. This CDR3 is 16 amino acids long. Germline values: CDR1 WSHSY, CDR2 SAAADI. This sequence joins TRBV10-2 and TRBJ2-3, with 7 nucleotides matching TRBD2. Source material: PBMCs. This TCR came from a woman younger than 45 in good health and CMV-seronegative. The CDR3 sequence: CASSESGEGFTDTQYF. The CDR3 nucleotides are TGCGCCAGCAGTGAGTCGGGGGAGGGTTTCACAGATACGCAGTATTTT.